The 12 T cell receptor beta chains given below trace back to one sample, sequenced in a study of identical twins (dated by TCRdb to the mid-2010s). The library relied on 5' RACE. Sequencing instrument: Illumina HiSeq 2000. The public sequencing data were trimmed at Q25 with fastp and processed into clonotypes with MiXCR by TCRdb, which kept only in-frame beta chains. CDR3 protein sequences are deduplicated, and each keeps its most common genes and DNA. This sample comprises about 920,000 distinct CDR3 sequences, 9% to 15% of them detected only once. The ten largest make up around 1.5% of the sample. The data were also submitted as part of a second study, on yellow fever vaccine responses in identical twins.

Sequencing was done on a sample of PBMCs. These receptor sequences come from a woman aged 18-29 years in good health.

The genes are TRBV28 and TRBJ1-4; 7 bases align to TRBD1. The V segment lost 7 bases and the J segment 12 bases; nucleotides outside the gene matches: 11. CDR3 length: 13 amino acids. From germline, CDR1 is MDHEN and CDR2 SYDVKM. CDR3 nucleotides: TGTGCCAGCACCTCGGACAGGCCACTAGAACTGTTTTTT. It encodes CASTSDRPLELFF. The whole variable domain, remainder taken from reference TRBV28 and TRBJ1-4, is DVKVTQSSRYLVKRTGEKVFLECVQDMDHENMFWYRQDPGLGLRLIYFSYDVKMKEKGDIPEGYSVSREKKERFSLILESASTNQTSMYLCASTSDRPLELFFGSGTQLSVL.

This clonotype was counted between two and nine times. This chain connects TRBV20-1 to TRBJ2-4; D is tentatively TRBD1 or TRBD2 (5 bases each). Germline values: CDR1 DFQATT, CDR2 SNEGSKA (reference sequence). The length of the CDR3 is 15 residues. V was trimmed by 2 bases and J by 0 bases, leaving 11 bases between them. The CDR3 region has the DNA TGCAGTGCTAGAATCACCGGGGCAGCCAAAAACATTCAGTACTTC. Residues: CSARITGAAKNIQYF.

The V and J genes are TRBV19 and TRBJ2-1; a possible D gene is TRBD1 (5 bases). CDR1 and CDR2 (germline): LNHDA, SQIVND (reference sequence). There are 16 residues in the CDR3. The ends were cut back, 6 bases at V and 0 bases at J, with 15 bases in the middle. This CDR3 reads CASSNRLRSSYNEQFF. CDR3 bases: TGTGCCAGTAGCAACAGGCTAAGGAGCTCCTACAATGAGCAGTTCTTC.

Only a few counts were recorded for this clonotype. The V and J genes are TRBV5-5 and TRBJ2-6; D not resolved. Germline CDR1 is SGHKS and CDR2 is YYEKEE (reference sequence). CDR3 length: 14 amino acids. V was cut by 6 bases and J by 0 bases, with 7 bases left in between. The CDR3 nucleotides are TGTGCCAGCATGGAGAGCTCTGGGGCCAACGTCCTGACTTTC. This translates into CASMESSGANVLTF.

This clonotype was observed a few times. The chain recombines TRBV6-1 with TRBJ2-3; tentatively, D is TRBD2 (6 bases). CDR1 and CDR2 from the germline V gene are MNHNS and SASEGT. The CDR3 is made up of 15 amino acids. V was trimmed by 6 bases and J by 0 bases, leaving 13 bases between them. As DNA, the CDR3 is TGTGCCAGCAGCCACGGGAGAGGGAGCACAGATACGCAGTATTTT. Translated: CASSHGRGSTDTQYF.

In this sample, this clonotype turned up many times. This chain joins TRBV5-1 and TRBJ2-2; no definite D call. The CDR3 is 15 amino acids. Trimming removed 7 bases from V and 5 bases from J, with 18 bases in between. CDR1 SGHRS and CDR2 YFSETQ come from the germline V gene. In DNA, the CDR3 is TGCGCCAGCGGGAAACCGACAAGTGGAACCGGGGAGCTGTTTTTT. It translates to CASGKPTSGTGELFF.

The chain recombines TRBV3-1 with TRBJ2-1; the D gene is possibly TRBD2 (7 bases). The germline gives CDR1 LGHDT, CDR2 YNNKEL (reference sequence). Trimming pared 3 bases from V and 3 bases from J, leaving 18 bases between. This CDR3 is 17 amino acids long. The CDR3 bases are TGTGCCAGCAGCCACCAAAGCGGGACAAACCACTACAATGAGCAGTTCTTC. Protein sequence: CASSHQSGTNHYNEQFF.

This clonotype showed up just a few times. This chain connects TRBV6-1 to TRBJ2-1; 10 bases fit TRBD2. CDR3 length: 15 amino acids. Unmatched junction bases numbered 11, after V lost 5 bases and J lost 10 bases. Germline CDR1 and CDR2: MNHNS and SASEGT. As DNA, the CDR3 is TGTGCCAGCAGTCCAACTAGCGGGGCCTACTGGGAGCAGTTCTTC. Its protein product is CASSPTSGAYWEQFF.

The CDR3 DNA reads TGTGCCAGCACCCCTGGGGACAGGGGTAACACTGAAGCTTTCTTT. Translation: CASTPGDRGNTEAFF. The chain joins TRBV28 to TRBJ1-1; the match to TRBD1 covers 10 bases. Trimming took 7 bases from V and 2 from J; bases not matched to a gene: 7. Looked up from germline, CDR1 is MDHEN and CDR2 is SYDVKM. The CDR3 consists of 15 residues.

J is TRBJ1-2 and V is TRBV5-1; weak D call: TRBD1 (6 bases). This CDR3 spans 15 amino acids. CDR1 is SGHRS and CDR2 is YFSETQ in the germline V gene. Deletions cut 1 base from V and 7 bases from J, with 17 bases between. Here the CDR3 DNA reads TGCGCCAGCAGCTTGATCGGTACAGGGTCAGGTGGCTACACCTTC. As protein: CASSLIGTGSGGYTF.

This chain uses TRBV5-6 with TRBJ2-3; 9 bases match TRBD1. CDR3 length: 16 amino acids. Germline values: CDR1 SGHDT, CDR2 YYEEEE. J gave up 2 bases and V 1 base, and 5 bases lay outside the gene matches. CDR3 coding DNA: TGTGCCAGCAGCTTGTGGGACAGGGAATACACAGATACGCAGTATTTT. Protein product: CASSLWDREYTDTQYF.

This clonotype was found a few times. The V and J genes are TRBV6-1 and TRBJ2-1; D might be TRBD2 (7 bases). The germline V gene has CDR1 MNHNS and CDR2 SASEGT. V was pared by 2 bases and J by 7 bases, with 15 bases between. The CDR3 runs 15 residues. The CDR3 DNA is TGTGCCAGCAGTGAAACGGGCGGGGGCCCGAATGAGCAGTTCTTC. As protein: CASSETGGGPNEQFF.